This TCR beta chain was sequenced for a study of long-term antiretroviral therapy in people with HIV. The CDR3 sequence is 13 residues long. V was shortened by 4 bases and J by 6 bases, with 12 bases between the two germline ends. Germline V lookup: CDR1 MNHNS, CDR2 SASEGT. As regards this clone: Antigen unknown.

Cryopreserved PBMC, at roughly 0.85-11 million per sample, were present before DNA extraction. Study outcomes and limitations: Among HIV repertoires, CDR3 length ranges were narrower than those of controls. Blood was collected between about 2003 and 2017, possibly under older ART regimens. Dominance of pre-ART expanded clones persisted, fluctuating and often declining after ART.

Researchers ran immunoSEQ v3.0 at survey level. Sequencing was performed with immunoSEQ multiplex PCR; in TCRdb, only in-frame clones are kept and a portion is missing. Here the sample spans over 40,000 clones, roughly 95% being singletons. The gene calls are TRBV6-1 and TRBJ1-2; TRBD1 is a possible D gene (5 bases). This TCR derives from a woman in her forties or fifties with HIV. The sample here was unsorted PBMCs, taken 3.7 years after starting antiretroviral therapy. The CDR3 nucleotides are TGTGCCAGCAGTGCCCTGGGCAGGGATGGCTACACCTTC. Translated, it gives CASSALGRDGYTF.